This T cell receptor beta chain was sequenced for a study of T cells after yellow fever vaccination. Study outcomes and limitations: Post-booster reappearance was seen for most primary-vaccination clones (about 96% CD4, around 89% CD8).

A process of 5'RACE template switching, which added a universal primer site and UMIs, was used to make TCR cDNA. One entry per CDR3 protein, called by TCRdb with MiXCR from the 5' RACE reads. The sample has a few hundred thousand distinct CDR3 sequences, roughly 8% seen once. The CDR3 is 14 residues long. Trimming removed 3 bases at V and 1 base at J, with 9 bases between. Germline CDR1 and CDR2: SEHNR and FQNEAQ (reference sequence). This clonotype was seen a handful of times. Its antigen remains unknown. This specimen was PBMCs, taken about 41 days after the first yellow fever vaccination. V usage is TRBV7-9 and J usage is TRBJ1-1; no reliable D call. The clonotype comes from a man aged 18 to 29 who received the YFV17D yellow fever vaccine. The CDR3 DNA follows: TGTGCCAGCAGCTTGATGGGCCCGAACACTGAAGCTTTCTTT. Translated: CASSLMGPNTEAFF.